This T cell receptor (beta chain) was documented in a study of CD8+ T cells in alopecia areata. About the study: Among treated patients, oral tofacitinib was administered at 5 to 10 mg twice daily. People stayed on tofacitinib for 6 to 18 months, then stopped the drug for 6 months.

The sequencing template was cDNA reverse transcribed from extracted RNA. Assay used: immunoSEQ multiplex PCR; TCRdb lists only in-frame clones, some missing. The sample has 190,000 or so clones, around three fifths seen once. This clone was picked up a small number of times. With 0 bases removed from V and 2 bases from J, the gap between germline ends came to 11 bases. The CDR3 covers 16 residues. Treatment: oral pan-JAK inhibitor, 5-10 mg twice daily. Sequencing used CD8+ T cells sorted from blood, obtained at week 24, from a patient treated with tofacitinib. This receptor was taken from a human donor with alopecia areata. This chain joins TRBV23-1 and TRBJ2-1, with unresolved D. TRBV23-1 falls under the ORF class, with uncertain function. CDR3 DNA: TGCGCCAGCAGTCAATCAGGGCATATTCCCTACAATGAGCAGTTCTTC. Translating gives CASSQSGHIPYNEQFF.